This TCR beta chain was profiled in a study of blood T cell repertoires in COVID-19. The wider study: Acute-phase and convalescent COVID-19 samples originated in the United States, Italy and Spain.

The data were produced by immunoSEQ multiplex PCR, yet TCRdb's version contains in-frame clones alone and is incomplete. This sample carries 200,000 or so clones, about 83% of them seen once, and the ten largest clones take around a sixth. The clonotype comes from a person between 65 and 79 years old with COVID-19, enrolled during active disease. Sequencing was performed on peripheral blood.

The DNA of the CDR3 is TGTGCCAGCATGCACAGGGGTACGGGCGAGCAGTACTTC. Translation gives CASMHRGTGEQYF. The V and J genes are TRBV6-6 and TRBJ2-7, with 7 bases identical to TRBD1. The CDR3 length is 13 residues. V lost 7 bases and J lost 6; bases outside the gene matches: 9. Germline lookup yields CDR1 MNHNY and CDR2 SVGAGI (reference sequence).